The 8 T cell receptor beta chains listed next were all sequenced from one sample in a study of OX40 agonist ivuxolimab in advanced cancers. Generated by immunoSEQ multiplex PCR, the TCRdb table keeps only in-frame clones and is missing some. The sample lists tens of thousands of clones, about 82% seen once, with over 3.5% in the top ten. The specimen comprised CD4+ or CD8+ T cells sorted from blood, sampled in a trial of the OX40 agonist ivuxolimab. Receptor source: an adult with an advanced solid tumor such as melanoma, head and neck, liver or kidney cancer.

V usage is TRBV19 and J usage is TRBJ2-3, with a weak D call TRBD2 (7 bases). Per the germline V gene, CDR1 is LNHDA and CDR2 is SQIVND (reference sequence). There are 14 residues in the CDR3. V was pared by 7 bases and J by 4 bases, with 15 bases between. The CDR3 loop is CASTPRGGSDTQYF. DNA for the CDR3: TGTGCCAGTACCCCGAGGGGGGGCTCAGATACGCAGTATTTT.

V gene TRBV11-2 combines with J gene TRBJ1-2; D is undetermined. With 0 bases removed from V and 8 bases from J, the gap between germline ends came to 4 bases. Germline V gives CDR1 SGHAT, CDR2 FQNNGV. The CDR3 contains 11 residues. The CDR3 coding sequence is TGTGCCAGCAGCTTAGAATTGGGCTACACCTTC. Protein sequence: CASSLELGYTF.

V and J are TRBV27 and TRBJ1-5; D gene uncertain. The CDR3 loop spans 15 amino acids. Trimming cost V 5 bases and J 0 bases, with 11 bases left between them. Germline V gives CDR1 MNHEY, CDR2 SMNVEV (reference sequence). CDR3 sequence reads: CASSREGNSNQPQHF. The CDR3 nucleotides read TGTGCCAGCAGTCGAGAGGGTAATAGCAATCAGCCCCAGCATTTT.

This clone was observed once. The DNA of the CDR3 is TGTGCCAGCAGGTCTCCGCCAGGGACAGGGGCCTATGGCTACACCTTC. Protein product: CASRSPPGTGAYGYTF. The chain is built from TRBV28 and TRBJ1-2; 10 bases agree with TRBD1. Germline trimming cut 6 bases from V and 4 bases from J; bases unmatched to any gene: 11. The CDR3 contains 16 residues. CDR1 is MDHEN, CDR2 SYDVKM, per germline.

This sequence joins TRBV18 and TRBJ1-4; 10 bases align to TRBD1. The V and J ends lost 2 bases and 6 bases, in that order; junction bases with no gene match: 0. Germline V CDR1 and CDR2: KGHSH, LQKENI. CDR3 length: 14 residues. The chain's CDR3 is CASSPGTGDEKLFF. CDR3 coding DNA: TGTGCCAGCTCACCAGGGACAGGGGATGAAAAACTGTTTTTT.

J is TRBJ1-1 and V is TRBV15; D call uncertain. There are 13 residues in the CDR3. Germline CDR1 and CDR2: LNHNV and YYDKDF (reference sequence). Trimming pared 5 bases from V and 0 bases from J, leaving 7 bases between. The DNA of the CDR3 is TGTGCCACCAGCCAAGGGATGAACACTGAAGCTTTCTTT. Translated, it gives CATSQGMNTEAFF.

The chain is built from TRBV18 and TRBJ2-7; 8 positions agree with TRBD1. The CDR3 loop spans 15 amino acids. V trimming: 5 bases; J trimming: 0 bases; junction bases outside the gene matches: 6. Germline assignment: CDR1 KGHSH and CDR2 LQKENI. CDR3 protein: CASSVQGDSSYEQYF. In DNA form, the CDR3 reads TGTGCCAGCTCAGTACAGGGGGACTCCTCCTACGAGCAGTACTTC.

This clone was picked up many times. The V and J genes are TRBV2 and TRBJ2-1, with 11 bases lining up with TRBD1. Germline loops: CDR1 SNHLY, CDR2 FYNNEI. Trimming removed 8 bases from V and 9 bases from J; junction bases left unmatched: 12. The CDR3 extends over 15 amino acids. The CDR3 sequence: CASLAVGQGASEQFF. The CDR3 region has the DNA TGTGCCAGCTTGGCCGTAGGACAGGGGGCTAGTGAGCAGTTCTTC. Full variable domain (outside the CDR3, taken from reference TRBV2 and TRBJ2-1): EPEVTQTPSHQVTQMGQEVILRCVPISNHLYFYWYRQILGQKVEFLVSFYNNEISEKSEIFDDQFSVERPDGSNFTLKIRSTKLEDSAMYFCASLAVGQGASEQFFGPGTRLTVL.